This entry lists 25 T cell receptor beta chains sequenced from one sample in a study of spatial heterogeneity in lung cancer. TCRdb reprocessed the 5' RACE reads via MiXCR and lists one record per CDR3 protein. The sample carries about 120,000 distinct CDR3 sequences, 10% to 12% recorded once. The time point denotes: blood at routine non-recurrence follow-up after resection. Sequenced material: PBMCs, taken at follow-up. The receptors derive from a female donor with early-stage non-small cell lung cancer.

The chain joins TRBV29-1 to TRBJ2-5; tentative D call: TRBD2 (5 bases). This CDR3 has 14 amino acids. Trimming pared 6 bases from V and 1 base from J, leaving 15 bases between. Germline V gives CDR1 SQVTM, CDR2 ANQGSEA. CDR3 protein: CSVRPRESQETQYF. The CDR3 DNA follows: TGCAGCGTCCGCCCCCGGGAATCCCAAGAGACCCAGTACTTC.

J is TRBJ2-1 and V is TRBV11-2, with a weak D call TRBD2 (6 bases). Germline lookup yields CDR1 SGHAT and CDR2 FQNNGV. The length of the CDR3 is 15 residues. Between the trimmed V and J ends, which lost 6 bases and 2 bases, there was a span of 14 bases. This chain's CDR3 is CASSQGSGAYNEQFF. The CDR3 DNA sequence: TGTGCCAGCAGTCAAGGTAGCGGAGCCTACAATGAGCAGTTCTTC.

The chain recombines TRBV10-3 with TRBJ2-2; 7 bases line up with TRBD1. The V segment lost 10 bases and the J segment 4 bases; nucleotides outside the gene matches: 9. The CDR3 is 14 amino acids. The germline V gene has CDR1 ENHRY and CDR2 SYGVKD. As DNA, the CDR3 is TGTGCCACCTGGCCGGGACAGCTCACCGGGGAGCTGTTTTTT. This gives the protein CATWPGQLTGELFF.

This clonotype occurred many times. The chain uses TRBV29-1 and TRBJ1-1; D is undetermined. The length of the CDR3 is 12 residues. Trimming stripped 5 bases from V and 3 bases from J, with 10 bases between. From germline, CDR1 is SQVTM and CDR2 ANQGSEA. As DNA, the CDR3 is TGCAGCGTTCTCCTAGGCTACACTGAAGCTTTCTTT. It encodes CSVLLGYTEAFF.

This rearrangement joins TRBV7-2 to TRBJ2-3; D gene ambiguous. The CDR3 has 15 residues. Germline V gives CDR1 SGHTA, CDR2 FQGNSA. Trimming pared 1 base from V and 0 bases from J, leaving 8 bases between. The CDR3 DNA reads TGTGCCAGCAGCTTAGTCGTAATTAGCACAGATACGCAGTATTTT. Translated, it gives CASSLVVISTDTQYF.

V gene TRBV4-2 combines with J gene TRBJ2-6; D is perhaps TRBD1 or TRBD2 (5 bases each). The CDR3 loop spans 16 amino acids. The germline gives CDR1 LGHNA, CDR2 YNFKEQ. V was cut by 0 bases and J by 2 bases, with 8 bases left in between. CDR3 in DNA: TGTGCCAGCAGCCAAGATGGGACGCCTGGGGCCAACGTCCTGACTTTC. It translates to CASSQDGTPGANVLTF.

The chain uses TRBV11-1 and TRBJ2-3; 9 nucleotides agree with TRBD1. The germline gives CDR1 SGHAT, CDR2 FQDESV (reference sequence). The CDR3 is made up of 16 amino acids. Germline trimming cut 0 bases from V and 7 bases from J; bases unmatched to any gene: 8. The DNA of the CDR3 is TGTGCCAGCAGCTTAGCGTACGGGACAGGGCAAAATACGCAGTATTTT. Residues: CASSLAYGTGQNTQYF.

V and J are TRBV4-3 and TRBJ1-4; the D is unclear. Germline CDR1 reads LGHNA; CDR2 reads YSLEER. The CDR3 spans 15 residues. V lost 0 bases and J lost 7, with 12 bases in between. DNA of the CDR3: TGCGCCAGCAGCCAAGATCGCCGGCTGGGTGAAAAACTGTTTTTT. This sequence encodes CASSQDRRLGEKLFF.

The chain is built from TRBV6-1 and TRBJ2-7, with 10 bases identical to TRBD2. The CDR3 totals 15 residues. In germline, CDR1 is MNHNS, CDR2 SASEGT. Germline trimming cut 1 base from V and 4 bases from J; bases unmatched to any gene: 4. CDR3 in DNA: TGTGCCAGCAGTGAAGAGCAACTAGCGGGATACGAGCAGTACGTC. It encodes CASSEEQLAGYEQYV.

This clonotype occurred many times. V usage is TRBV6-1 and J usage is TRBJ1-5; D unresolved. The ends were cut back, 8 bases at V and 0 bases at J, with 11 bases in the middle. The length of the CDR3 is 14 residues. Looked up from germline, CDR1 is MNHNS and CDR2 is SASEGT. The DNA for the CDR3 is TGTGCCAGCTCGACGCGCAATAGCAATCAGCCCCAGCATTTT. It translates to CASSTRNSNQPQHF.

At least ten counts were recorded for this clonotype. This rearrangement joins TRBV24-1 to TRBJ1-2, with no clear D. CDR1 and CDR2 (germline): KGHDR, SFDVKD. This CDR3 is built from 12 residues. Trimming removed 0 bases at V and 10 bases at J, with 8 bases between. CDR3 sequence: CATSDLGQTYTF. DNA of the CDR3: TGTGCCACCAGTGATTTGGGGCAGACCTACACCTTC.

There are a few counts of this clonotype. In nucleotides, the CDR3 is TGTGCCAGCGGAGGTAGGGGGACGGGAACTAGCGGCCCCTACGAGCAGTACTTC. It codes for CASGGRGTGTSGPYEQYF. The J gene is TRBJ2-7, the V gene TRBV19, with 8 bases fitting TRBD2. The CDR3 covers 18 residues. Trimming removed 9 bases from V and 2 bases from J; junction bases left unmatched: 21. Germline V gives CDR1 LNHDA, CDR2 SQIVND (reference sequence).

This clonotype has a handful of counts. V and J are TRBV20-1 and TRBJ2-1; TRBD2 matches 9 bases. The CDR3 is 15 amino acids. After removal of 6 bases from V and 4 bases from J, the junction contained 10 bases not matched to a gene. Per the germline V gene, CDR1 is DFQATT and CDR2 is SNEGSKA (reference sequence). CDR3 protein: CSANRMTSGYNEQFF. CDR3 nucleotide sequence: TGCAGTGCCAATAGAATGACTAGCGGATACAATGAGCAGTTCTTC.

This clonotype was counted at least ten times. The chain has TRBV6-5 and TRBJ2-2; D gene ambiguous. The CDR3 runs to 16 residues. Germline V CDR1 and CDR2: MNHEY, SVGAGI. Trimming took off 6 bases at V and 1 base at J, with 15 bases between the two ends. CDR3 nucleotide sequence: TGTGCCAGCAGCCCGAGTGGATATTTGAACACCGGGGAGCTGTTTTTT. It encodes CASSPSGYLNTGELFF.

This clonotype was picked up a small number of times. This sequence joins TRBV19 and TRBJ1-5; TRBD1 aligns across 8 bases. V lost 4 bases to trimming and J lost 2 bases; unmatched junction nucleotides: 4. The germline V gene encodes CDR1 LNHDA and CDR2 SQIVND (reference sequence). The CDR3 runs 15 residues. This chain's CDR3 is CASSTQTGGNQPQHF. CDR3 sequence (DNA): TGTGCCAGTAGTACCCAGACAGGGGGCAATCAGCCCCAGCATTTT.

In this sample, this clonotype turned up a few times. This chain links TRBV5-1 with TRBJ2-5; unclear D gene. Trimming left V 0 bases short and J 3 bases short, with 6 bases between. The CDR3 has 13 amino acids. Germline V lookup: CDR1 SGHRS, CDR2 YFSETQ. The CDR3 protein is CASSLGVEETQYF. CDR3 nucleotide sequence: TGCGCCAGCAGCTTGGGTGTAGAAGAGACCCAGTACTTC.

The chain joins TRBV2 to TRBJ2-7; 8 positions match TRBD2. From germline, CDR1 is SNHLY and CDR2 FYNNEI. This CDR3 has 15 amino acids. Germline trimming cut 3 bases from V and 7 bases from J; bases unmatched to any gene: 11. CDR3 in DNA: TGTGCCAGCAGTGACGGTAGCGGGACTTTCGGTGAGCAGTACGTC. This codes for CASSDGSGTFGEQYV.

This clonotype was detected many times. The chain combines TRBV11-2 with TRBJ1-1; D is uncertain. Germline CDR1 SGHAT, CDR2 FQNNGV. The germline V and J ends were trimmed by 7 bases and 4 bases, with 16 bases remaining between them. The CDR3 loop spans 14 amino acids. The DNA for the CDR3 is TGTGCCAGCAACGGACTCAGGCGGATCACTGAAGCTTTCTTT. Translation gives CASNGLRRITEAFF.

This chain links TRBV20-1 with TRBJ1-6; 10 nucleotides line up with TRBD1. The CDR3 extends over 16 amino acids. V dropped 0 bases and J dropped 10; count of bases not matched to a gene: 9. Germline V gene data show CDR1 as DFQATT and CDR2 as SNEGSKA (reference sequence). The CDR3 is CSARDGDRGRQSPLHF. The CDR3 coding sequence is TGCAGTGCTAGAGATGGAGACAGGGGGCGGCAATCACCCCTCCACTTT.

In its sample, this clonotype was seen many times. CDR3 region: CASSSVSGTQIEQFF. CDR3 sequence (DNA): TGTGCCAGCAGCTCTGTTAGCGGTACCCAAATTGAGCAGTTCTTC. The V call is TRBV11-2, the J call TRBJ2-1, with D maybe TRBD2 (6 bases). CDR1 and CDR2 (germline): SGHAT, FQNNGV. V shed 4 bases and J shed 9 bases, with 19 bases lying between them. The CDR3 is made up of 15 amino acids. Full variable domain (rest looked up from reference TRBV11-2 and TRBJ2-1): EAGVAQSPRYKIIEKRQSVAFWCNPISGHATLYWYQQILGQGPKLLIQFQNNGVVDDSQLPKDRFSAERLKGVDSTLKIQPAKLEDSAVYLCASSSVSGTQIEQFFGPGTRLTVL.

This chain links TRBV10-2 with TRBJ1-1; D not certain. The CDR3 sequence is 13 residues long. The V end lost 8 bases, the J end lost 5 bases, and 15 bases lay between the germline ends. Germline assignment: CDR1 WSHSY and CDR2 SAAADI. The CDR3 sequence is CASSRPGYTEAFF. The CDR3 coding sequence is TGCGCCAGCTCCCGGCCGGGGTATACTGAAGCTTTCTTT.

The rearrangement joins TRBV28 to TRBJ2-3, with TRBD2 matching 8 bases. The CDR3 contains 17 residues. CDR1 and CDR2 (germline): MDHEN, SYDVKM. Unmatched junction bases numbered 11, after V lost 3 bases and J lost 3 bases. CDR3 DNA: TGTGCCAGCAGTTTCTCTCCGGGAGGGCCAATGACAGATACGCAGTATTTT. Translation: CASSFSPGGPMTDTQYF.

V is TRBV7-8 and J is TRBJ2-1, with 7 bases that match TRBD1. J gave up 4 bases and V 2 bases, and 14 bases lay outside the gene matches. The CDR3 has 18 amino acids. Germline lookup yields CDR1 SGHVS and CDR2 FQNEAQ. The CDR3 is CASSLFKFWDRDYNEQFF. DNA for the CDR3: TGTGCCAGCAGCTTATTTAAATTCTGGGACAGAGATTACAATGAGCAGTTCTTC. Complete variable domain (other parts from reference TRBV7-8 and TRBJ2-1): GAGVSQSPRYKVAKRGQDVALRCDPISGHVSLFWYQQALGQGPEFLTYFQNEAQLDKSGLPSDRFFAERPEGSVSTLKIQRTQQEDSAVYLCASSLFKFWDRDYNEQFFGPGTRLTVL.

V is TRBV5-1 and J is TRBJ2-5; D is possibly TRBD1 (5 bases). CDR3 length: 13 residues. V lost 0 bases and J lost 4, with 7 bases in between. Germline CDR1 reads SGHRS; CDR2 reads YFSETQ. The CDR3 region has the DNA TGCGCCAGCAGCTTGGGACAGAGAGAGACCCAGTACTTC. Translating it yields CASSLGQRETQYF.

This clonotype was seen ten or more times. The chain carries TRBV24-1 and TRBJ2-1, with a possible D match to TRBD2 (6 bases). Germline CDR1 is KGHDR and CDR2 is SFDVKD. V lost 5 bases and J lost 6, with 16 bases in between. This CDR3 has 15 residues. CDR3 loop: CATSANPRRGNEQFF. For the CDR3, the DNA is TGTGCCACCAGTGCGAATCCCAGGAGGGGCAATGAGCAGTTCTTC.